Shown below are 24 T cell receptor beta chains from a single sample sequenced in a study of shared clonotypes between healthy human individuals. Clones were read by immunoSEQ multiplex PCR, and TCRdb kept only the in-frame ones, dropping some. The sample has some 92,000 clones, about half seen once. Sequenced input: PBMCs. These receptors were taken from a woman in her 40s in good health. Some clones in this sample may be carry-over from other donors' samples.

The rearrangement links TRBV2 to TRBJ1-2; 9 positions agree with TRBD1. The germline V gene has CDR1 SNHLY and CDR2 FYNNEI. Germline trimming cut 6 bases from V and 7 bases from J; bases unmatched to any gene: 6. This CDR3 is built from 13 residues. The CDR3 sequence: CASRAGQGIGYTF. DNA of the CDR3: TGTGCCAGCAGGGCGGGACAGGGTATTGGCTACACCTTC.

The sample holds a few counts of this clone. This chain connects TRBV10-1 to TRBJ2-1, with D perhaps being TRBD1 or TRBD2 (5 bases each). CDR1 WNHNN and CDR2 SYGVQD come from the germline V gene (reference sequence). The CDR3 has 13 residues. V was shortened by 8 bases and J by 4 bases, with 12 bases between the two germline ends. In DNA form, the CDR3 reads TGCGCCAGCTCCGGGACGTATTACAATGAGCAGTTCTTC. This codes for CASSGTYYNEQFF.

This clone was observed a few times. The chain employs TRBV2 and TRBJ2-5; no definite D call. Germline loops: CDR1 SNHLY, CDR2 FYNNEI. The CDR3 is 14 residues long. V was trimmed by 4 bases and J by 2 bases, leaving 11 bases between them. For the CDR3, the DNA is TGTGCCAGCAGTGCGGTCCAGAAACAAGAGACCCAGTACTTC. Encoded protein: CASSAVQKQETQYF. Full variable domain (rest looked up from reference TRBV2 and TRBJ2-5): EPEVTQTPSHQVTQMGQEVILRCVPISNHLYFYWYRQILGQKVEFLVSFYNNEISEKSEIFDDQFSVERPDGSNFTLKIRSTKLEDSAMYFCASSAVQKQETQYFGPGTRLLVL.

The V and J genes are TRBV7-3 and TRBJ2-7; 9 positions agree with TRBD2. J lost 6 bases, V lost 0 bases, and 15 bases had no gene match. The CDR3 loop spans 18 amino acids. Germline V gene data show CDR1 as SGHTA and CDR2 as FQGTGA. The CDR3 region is CASSLTGGGAGGPPEQYF. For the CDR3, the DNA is TGTGCCAGCAGCTTAACGGGCGGCGGGGCGGGAGGGCCGCCCGAGCAGTACTTC.

The CDR3 region has the DNA TGCAGCGTTGAAGTATCACAGAACACCGGGGAGCTGTTTTTT. Translation gives CSVEVSQNTGELFF. V and J are TRBV29-1 and TRBJ2-2; D is uncertain. V was trimmed by 1 base and J by 1 base, leaving 7 bases between them. CDR3 length: 14 residues. The germline V gene encodes CDR1 SQVTM and CDR2 ANQGSEA.

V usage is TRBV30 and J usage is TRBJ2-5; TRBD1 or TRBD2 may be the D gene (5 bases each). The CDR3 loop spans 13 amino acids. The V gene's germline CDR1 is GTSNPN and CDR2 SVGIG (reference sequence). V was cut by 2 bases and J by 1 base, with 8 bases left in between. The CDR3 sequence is CAWSNGAQETQYF. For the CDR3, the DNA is TGTGCCTGGAGTAACGGGGCCCAAGAGACCCAGTACTTC.

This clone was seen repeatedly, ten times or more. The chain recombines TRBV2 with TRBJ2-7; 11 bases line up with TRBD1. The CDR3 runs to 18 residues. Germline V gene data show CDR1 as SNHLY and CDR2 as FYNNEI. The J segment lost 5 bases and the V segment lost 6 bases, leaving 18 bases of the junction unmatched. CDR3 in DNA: TGTGCCAGCAGAACCGGGACAGGGGGGACTGTGGGCCTCGACGAGCAGTACTTC. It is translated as CASRTGTGGTVGLDEQYF.

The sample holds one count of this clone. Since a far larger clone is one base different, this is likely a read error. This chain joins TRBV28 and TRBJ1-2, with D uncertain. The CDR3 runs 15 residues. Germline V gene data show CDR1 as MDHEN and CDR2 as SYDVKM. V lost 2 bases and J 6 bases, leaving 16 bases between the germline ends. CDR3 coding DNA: TGTGCCAGCAGTTTAAGTGCGGCCAGTGCAAATGGCTACACCTTC. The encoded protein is CASSLSAASANGYTF.

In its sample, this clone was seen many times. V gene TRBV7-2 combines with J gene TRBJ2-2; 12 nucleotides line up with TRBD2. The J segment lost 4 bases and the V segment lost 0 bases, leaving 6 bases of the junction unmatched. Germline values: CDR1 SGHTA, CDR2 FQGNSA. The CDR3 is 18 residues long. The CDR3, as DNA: TGTGCCAGCAGCTTAGCCCTAGCGGGAGGGAGGGGCACCGGGGAGCTGTTTTTT. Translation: CASSLALAGGRGTGELFF.

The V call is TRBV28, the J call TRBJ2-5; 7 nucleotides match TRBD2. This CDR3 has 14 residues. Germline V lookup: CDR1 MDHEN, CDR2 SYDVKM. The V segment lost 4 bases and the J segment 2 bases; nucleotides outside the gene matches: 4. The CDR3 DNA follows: TGTGCCAGCAGTTCCGGACTAGAGCAAGAGACCCAGTACTTC. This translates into CASSSGLEQETQYF.

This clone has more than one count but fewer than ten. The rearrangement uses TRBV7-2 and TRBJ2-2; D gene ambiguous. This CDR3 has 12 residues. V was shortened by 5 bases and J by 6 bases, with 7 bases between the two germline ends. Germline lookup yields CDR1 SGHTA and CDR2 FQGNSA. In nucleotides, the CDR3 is TGTGCCAGCAGCCTTCGAGCCGGGGAGCTGTTTTTT. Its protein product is CASSLRAGELFF.

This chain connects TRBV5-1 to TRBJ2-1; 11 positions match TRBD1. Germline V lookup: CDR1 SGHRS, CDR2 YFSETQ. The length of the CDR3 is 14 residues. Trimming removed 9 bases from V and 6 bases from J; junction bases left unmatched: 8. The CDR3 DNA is TGCGCCACCTCGGCGGGGACAGGGGGCAATGAGCAGTTCTTC. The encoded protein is CATSAGTGGNEQFF.

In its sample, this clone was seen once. This CDR3 reads CASSLFVGLAEQETQYF. The CDR3, as DNA: TGTGCCAGCAGCTTGTTCGTCGGGCTAGCGGAACAAGAGACCCAGTACTTC. The chain couples TRBV5-8 to TRBJ2-5; 7 bases line up with TRBD2. Germline V gives CDR1 SGHTS, CDR2 YDEGEE. This CDR3 region has 17 residues. The ends lost 1 base at V and 2 bases at J; junction bases unmatched: 11.

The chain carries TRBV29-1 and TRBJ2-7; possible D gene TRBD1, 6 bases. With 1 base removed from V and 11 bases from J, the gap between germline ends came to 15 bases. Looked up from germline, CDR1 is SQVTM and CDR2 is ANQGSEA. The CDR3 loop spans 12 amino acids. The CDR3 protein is CSVEVPRGQKYF. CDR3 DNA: TGCAGCGTTGAAGTCCCCCGCGGACAGAAGTACTTC.

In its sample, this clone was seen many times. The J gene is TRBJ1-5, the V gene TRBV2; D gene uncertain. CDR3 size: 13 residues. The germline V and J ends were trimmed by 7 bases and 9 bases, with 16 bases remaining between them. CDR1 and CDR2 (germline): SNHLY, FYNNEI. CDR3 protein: CASNGVSRGPQHF. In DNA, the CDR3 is TGTGCCAGCAATGGTGTGAGCCGGGGGCCCCAGCATTTT.

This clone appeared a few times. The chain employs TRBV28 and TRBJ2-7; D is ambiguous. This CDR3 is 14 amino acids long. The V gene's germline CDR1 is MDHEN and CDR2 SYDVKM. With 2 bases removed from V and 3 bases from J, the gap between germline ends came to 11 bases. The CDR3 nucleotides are TGTGCCAGCAGTTTACCCCGGTGGGGCTACGAGCAGTACTTC. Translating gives CASSLPRWGYEQYF.

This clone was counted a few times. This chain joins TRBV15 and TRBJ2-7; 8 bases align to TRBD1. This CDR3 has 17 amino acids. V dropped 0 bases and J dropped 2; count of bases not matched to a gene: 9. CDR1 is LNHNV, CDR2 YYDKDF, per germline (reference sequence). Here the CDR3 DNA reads TGTGCCACCAGCAGAGACGTCGGGACAGGCTTTACCTACGAGCAGTACTTC. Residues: CATSRDVGTGFTYEQYF. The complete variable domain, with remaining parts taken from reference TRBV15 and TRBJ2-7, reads DAMVIQNPRYQVTQFGKPVTLSCSQTLNHNVMYWYQQKSSQAPKLLFHYYDKDFNNEADTPDNFQSRRPNTSFCFLDIRSPGLGDTAMYLCATSRDVGTGFTYEQYFGPGTRLTVT.

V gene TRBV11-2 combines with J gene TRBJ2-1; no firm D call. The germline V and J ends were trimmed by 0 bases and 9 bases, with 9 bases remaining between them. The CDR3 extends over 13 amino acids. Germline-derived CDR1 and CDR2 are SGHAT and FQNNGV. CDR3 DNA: TGTGCCAGCAGCTTAGACGGCCCCGGTGAGCAGTTCTTC. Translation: CASSLDGPGEQFF.

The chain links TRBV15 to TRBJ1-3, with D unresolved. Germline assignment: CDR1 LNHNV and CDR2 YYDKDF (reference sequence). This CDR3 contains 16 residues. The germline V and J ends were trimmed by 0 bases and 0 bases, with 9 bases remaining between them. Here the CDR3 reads CATSRDLGGSGNTIYF. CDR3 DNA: TGTGCCACCAGCAGAGATTTGGGCGGCTCTGGAAACACCATATATTTT.

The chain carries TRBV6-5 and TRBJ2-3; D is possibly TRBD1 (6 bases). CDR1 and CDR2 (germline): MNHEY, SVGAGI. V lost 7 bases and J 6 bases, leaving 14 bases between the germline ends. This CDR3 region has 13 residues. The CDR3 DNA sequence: TGTGCCAGCACCCTAGGGGACACGGATACGCAGTATTTT. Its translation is CASTLGDTDTQYF.

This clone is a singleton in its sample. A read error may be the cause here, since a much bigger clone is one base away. CDR3 in DNA: TGCGCCAGCAGCGAGGATAGGCTAGCGGGAGGAGATACGCAGTATTTT. Translation: CASSEDRLAGGDTQYF. V and J are TRBV5-1 and TRBJ2-3; 11 bases are a match to TRBD2. Germline V gene lookup returns CDR1 SGHRS and CDR2 YFSETQ. J gave up 5 bases and V 4 bases, and 9 bases lay outside the gene matches. The CDR3 runs to 16 residues.

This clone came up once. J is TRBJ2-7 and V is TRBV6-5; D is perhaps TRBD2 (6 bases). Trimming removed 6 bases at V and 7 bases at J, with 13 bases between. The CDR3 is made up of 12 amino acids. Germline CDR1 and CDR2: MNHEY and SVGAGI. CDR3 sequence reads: CASSPRGLEQYF. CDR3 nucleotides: TGTGCCAGCAGCCCCCGGGGGTTAGAGCAGTACTTC.

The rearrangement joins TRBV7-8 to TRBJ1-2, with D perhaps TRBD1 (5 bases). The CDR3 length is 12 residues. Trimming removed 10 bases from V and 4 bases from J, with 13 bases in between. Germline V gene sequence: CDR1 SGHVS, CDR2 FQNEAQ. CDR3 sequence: CATLGVGYGYTF. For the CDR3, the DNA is TGTGCCACGTTGGGGGTTGGCTATGGCTACACCTTC.

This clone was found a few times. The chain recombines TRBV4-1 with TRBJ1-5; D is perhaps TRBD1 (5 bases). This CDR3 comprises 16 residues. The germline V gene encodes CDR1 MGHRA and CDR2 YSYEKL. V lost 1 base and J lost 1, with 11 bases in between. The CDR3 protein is CASSQGRGRSNQPQHF. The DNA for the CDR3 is TGCGCCAGCAGCCAAGGAAGGGGCAGAAGCAATCAGCCCCAGCATTTT.